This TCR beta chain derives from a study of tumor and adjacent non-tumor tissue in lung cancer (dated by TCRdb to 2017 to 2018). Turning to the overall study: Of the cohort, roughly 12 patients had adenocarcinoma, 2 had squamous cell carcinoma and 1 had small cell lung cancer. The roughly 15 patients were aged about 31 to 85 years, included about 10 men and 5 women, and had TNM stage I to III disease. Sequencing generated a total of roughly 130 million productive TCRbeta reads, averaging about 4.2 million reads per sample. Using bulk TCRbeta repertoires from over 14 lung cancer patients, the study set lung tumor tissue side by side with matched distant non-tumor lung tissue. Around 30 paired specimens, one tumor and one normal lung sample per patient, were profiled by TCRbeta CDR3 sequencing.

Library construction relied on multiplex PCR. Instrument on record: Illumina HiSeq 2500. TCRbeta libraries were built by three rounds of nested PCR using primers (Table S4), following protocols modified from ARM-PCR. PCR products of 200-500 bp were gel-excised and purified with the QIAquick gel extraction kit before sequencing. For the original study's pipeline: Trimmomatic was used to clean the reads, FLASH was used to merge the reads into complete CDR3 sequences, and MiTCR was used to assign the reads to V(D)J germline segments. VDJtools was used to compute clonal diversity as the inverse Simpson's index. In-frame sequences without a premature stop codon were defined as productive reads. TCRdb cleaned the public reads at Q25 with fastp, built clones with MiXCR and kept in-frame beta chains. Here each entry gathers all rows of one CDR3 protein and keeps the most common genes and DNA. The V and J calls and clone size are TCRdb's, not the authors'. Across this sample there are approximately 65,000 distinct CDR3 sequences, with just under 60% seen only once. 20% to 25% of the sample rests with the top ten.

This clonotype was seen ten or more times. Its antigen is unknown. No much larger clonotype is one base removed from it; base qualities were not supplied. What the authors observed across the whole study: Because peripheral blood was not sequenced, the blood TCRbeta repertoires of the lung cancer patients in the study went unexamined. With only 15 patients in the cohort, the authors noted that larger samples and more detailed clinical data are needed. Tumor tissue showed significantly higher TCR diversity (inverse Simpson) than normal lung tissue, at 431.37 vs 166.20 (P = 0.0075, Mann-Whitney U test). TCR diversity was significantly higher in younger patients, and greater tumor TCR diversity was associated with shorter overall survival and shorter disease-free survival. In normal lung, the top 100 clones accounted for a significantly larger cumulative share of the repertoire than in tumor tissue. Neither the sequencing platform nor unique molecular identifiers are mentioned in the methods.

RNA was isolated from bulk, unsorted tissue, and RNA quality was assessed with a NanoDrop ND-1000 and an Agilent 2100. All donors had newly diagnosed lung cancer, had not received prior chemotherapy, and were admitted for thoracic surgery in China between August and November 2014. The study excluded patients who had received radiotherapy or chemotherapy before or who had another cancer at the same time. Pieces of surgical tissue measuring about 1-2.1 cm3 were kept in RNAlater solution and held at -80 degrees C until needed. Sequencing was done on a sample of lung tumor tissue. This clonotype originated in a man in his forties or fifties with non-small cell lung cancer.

The nucleotide sequence is given as TGTGCCAGCAGCGGCTTGAGGAACACCATATATTTT. Its amino acids are CASSGLRNTIYF. The V and J segments used are TRBV6-2 or TRBV6-3 and TRBJ1-3, with the D gene not clear enough to name. CDR1 and CDR2 are drawn from the germline V gene: MNHEY, SVGEGT. The junction shows trimming of 6 bases on V and 7 bases on J, plus 10 bases between the germline ends. The CDR3 starts with the cysteine, ends with the phenylalanine, and has 12 residues. Kept here is only the CDR3 DNA, which spans 36 bases and is read in frame from base 1.